Sequencing of this T cell receptor (beta chain) was carried out in a study of blood T cell repertoires in COVID-19. V was clipped by 6 bases and J by 7 bases, with 16 bases between them. The CDR3 runs 14 residues. In germline, CDR1 is SGHAT, CDR2 FQNNGV. Measured with immunoSEQ multiplex PCR; TCRdb has only the in-frame clones, and not every one. The data contain about 74,000 clones, about 88% of them seen just once; the ten biggest clones take up less than 3%. The rearrangement joins TRBV11-2 to TRBJ2-4; TRBD2 might be the D (6 bases). The sequence was collected from a man aged 70-80 years with active or convalescent COVID-19. The sequenced sample was peripheral blood. The CDR3 loop is CASRSGLRGNIQYF. CDR3 sequence (DNA): TGTGCCAGCAGATCCGGGCTCCGGGGGAACATTCAGTACTTC.